A selection of T cell receptor beta chains follows, all from one sample in a study of shared T cell receptors in the human thymus. Here immunoSEQ multiplex PCR was the method, and the copy in TCRdb shows in-frame clones only, minus some. The table shows about 380,000 clones, with around 93% occurring only once. Sequenced sample: thymocytes. The receptor set was obtained from a human donor. The CDR3 runs from the conserved cysteine through the conserved F or W. D genes are given only for firm matches. Not all rows give a size; the values are once, few, many and, for expanded clones, a class.

d_gene	j_gene	abundance	v_gene	CDR3aa	CDR3nt
NA	TRBJ2-3	NA	TRBV6-1	CALFASITF	TGTGCGCTATTCGCAAGTATTACCTTT
NA	TRBJ1-1	NA	TRBV7-3	CASSLPARWWGNTEAFF	TGTGCCAGCAGCCTACCCGCCCGGTGGTGGGGGAACACTGAAGCTTTCTTT
NA	TRBJ2-1	NA	TRBV5-4	CASSLRAPYNEQFF	TGTGCCAGCAGCTTGCGGGCCCCCTACAATGAGCAGTTCTTC
NA	TRBJ2-7	once	TRBV6-6	CASSYPPGQNSYEQYF	TGTGCCAGCAGCTATCCCCCTGGACAGAACTCCTACGAGCAGTACTTC
NA	TRBJ2-7	NA	TRBV19	CASSIETAVTYEQYF	TGTGCCAGTAGTATAGAAACAGCGGTGACCTACGAGCAGTACTTC
NA	TRBJ2-3	NA	TRBV5-5	CASSLRRAGGTDTQYF	TGTGCCAGCAGCTTGAGGAGGGCAGGCGGCACAGATACGCAGTATTTT
NA	TRBJ1-1	few	TRBV28	CASTDPWDKTGTEAFF	TGTGCCAGCACCGACCCTTGGGACAAAACGGGCACTGAAGCTTTCTTT
TRBD2	TRBJ2-5	NA	TRBV9	CASSATSGIYPQETQYF	TGTGCCAGCAGCGCCACGAGCGGGATCTACCCCCAAGAGACCCAGTACTTC
TRBD1	TRBJ1-4	NA	TRBV25-1	CASSEWDRTSTNEKLFF	TGTGCCAGCAGTGAATGGGACAGGACATCAACTAATGAAAAACTGTTTTTT
NA	TRBJ2-7	NA	TRBV11-2	CASSPLGPLLYEQYF	TGTGCCAGCAGCCCCTTGGGACCGCTCCTCTACGAGCAGTACTTC
NA	TRBJ2-7	NA	TRBV15	CATSDQSYEQYF	TGTGCCACCAGCGACCAATCCTACGAGCAGTACTTC
TRBD2	TRBJ2-7	NA	TRBV2	CAITGTSYFYEQYF	TGTGCCATCACCGGGACTAGCTATTTTTACGAGCAGTACTTC
NA	TRBJ1-1	NA	TRBV6-5	CASSSPDWEAFF	TGTGCCAGCAGTTCCCCGGATTGGGAAGCTTTCTTT
NA	TRBJ2-7	NA	TRBV19	CASSSPVASPFEQYF	TGTGCCAGTAGTTCCCCAGTAGCGTCGCCTTTCGAGCAGTACTTC
NA	TRBJ2-3	NA	TRBV9	CASSVALSGGGGTDTQYF	TGTGCCAGCAGCGTAGCCCTGAGTGGAGGGGGAGGAACAGATACGCAGTATTTT
TRBD2	TRBJ2-7	NA	TRBV27	CASSSGLVNEQYF	TGTGCCAGCAGTTCGGGACTAGTCAACGAGCAGTACTTC
NA	TRBJ1-4	NA	TRBV27	CASASLGNEKLFF	TGTGCCAGCGCTAGCCTGGGTAATGAAAAACTGTTTTTT
TRBD2	TRBJ2-1	once	TRBV6-5	CASRSAGAYNEQFF	TGTGCCAGCAGGTCAGCGGGAGCCTACAATGAGCAGTTCTTC
TRBD2	TRBJ2-7	NA	TRBV27	CASSPNTSGRAYEQYF	TGTGCCAGCAGTCCTAATACTAGCGGGAGGGCCTACGAGCAGTACTTC
NA	TRBJ2-1	NA	TRBV4-2	CASSQPDTNNEQFF	TGTGCCAGCAGCCAGCCGGACACTAACAATGAGCAGTTCTTC
NA	TRBJ1-2	NA	TRBV27	CASSPRITTDRPCGYTF	TGTGCCAGCAGCCCCCGAATTACTACGGACCGCCCCTGTGGCTACACCTTC
TRBD1	TRBJ1-1	NA	TRBV19	CASRSATGPLNTEAFF	TGTGCCAGTAGGTCTGCGACAGGGCCTTTGAACACTGAAGCTTTCTTT
NA	TRBJ2-7	NA	TRBV5-8	CASSLGTRRSSYEQYF	TGTGCCAGCAGCTTGGGTACTCGCAGATCTTCCTACGAGCAGTACTTC
NA	TRBJ2-2	NA	TRBV4-2	CASSRSPTGELFF	TGTGCCAGCAGCCGTAGCCCCACCGGGGAGCTGTTTTTT
NA	TRBJ1-2	NA	TRBV4-2	CASSQDWAGLNYGYTF	TGTGCCAGCAGCCAAGATTGGGCAGGTCTTAACTATGGCTACACCTTC
TRBD2	TRBJ2-3	NA	TRBV23-1	CASSRGLAAPSTDTQYF	TGCGCCAGCAGTAGAGGACTAGCGGCCCCTAGCACAGATACGCAGTATTTT
TRBD1	TRBJ1-2	NA	TRBV9	CASSPHQGDGYTF	TGTGCCAGCAGCCCTCACCAGGGGGATGGCTACACCTTC
TRBD2	TRBJ2-3	NA	TRBV7-2	CASSRPRTSGRAGTDTQYF	TGTGCCAGCAGCCGGCCAAGGACTAGCGGGAGGGCCGGGACAGATACGCAGTATTTT